The rows below give T cell receptor beta chains drawn from one sample of a study of PD-1 blockade in classical Hodgkin lymphoma. The table came from immunoSEQ multiplex PCR; TCRdb's copy has only in-frame clones and leaves some out. The sample yields about 100,000 clones, 65% to 85% seen once. This specimen consisted of peripheral blood mononuclear cells (PBMCs), obtained at baseline. These receptors came from a human donor with classical Hodgkin lymphoma. The CDR3 runs from the conserved cysteine through the conserved F or W. A D gene is named only where the DNA matches it firmly. Size is stated for part of the rows, as once, few or many counts, or as a class when the clone is expanded.

d_gene,j_gene,v_gene,abundance,CDR3nt,CDR3aa
.,TRBJ2-5,TRBV5-6,once,TGTGCCAGCAACCCTCCCGGGAGTTTGGAGACCCAGTACTTC,CASNPPGSLETQYF
TRBD2,TRBJ2-2,TRBV19,few,TGTGCCAGTAGTTTTGGACTAGCGAACACCGGGGAGCTGTTTTTT,CASSFGLANTGELFF
.,TRBJ2-1,TRBV6-4,.,TGTGCCAGCAGTGACGACTGGATCCTGAACAATGAGCAGTTCTTC,CASSDDWILNNEQFF
.,TRBJ2-6,TRBV7-2,.,TGTGCCAGCAGCTTAATGGGGGCGTCTGGGGCCAACGTCCTGACTTTC,CASSLMGASGANVLTF
.,TRBJ2-7,TRBV7-8,.,TGTGCCAGCAGCTTAGCGGGGGGGACAGCCGGTCACGAGCAGTACTTC,CASSLAGGTAGHEQYF
.,TRBJ2-3,TRBV9,.,TGTGCCAGCAGCGAGACAAGAGCCCGGGACACTAGCACAGATACGCAGTATTTT,CASSETRARDTSTDTQYF
TRBD2,TRBJ2-1,TRBV5-3,.,TGTGCCAGAAGCGCCTTGGGACTAGCGGGAGGAAACTCCTACAATGAGCAGTTCTTC,CARSALGLAGGNSYNEQFF
.,TRBJ2-7,TRBV7-9,.,TGTGCCAGCAGCTTAGGACCCGAGTACGAGGAGTACTTC,CASSLGPEYEEYF
.,TRBJ1-1,TRBV7-8,.,TGTGCCAGCAGCTCCGGGTGGGCCGGCACTGAAGCTTTCTTT,CASSSGWAGTEAFF
.,TRBJ2-6,TRBV9,.,TGTGCCAGCAGCGTTGGTACACAATCTTCTGGGGCCAACGTCCTGACTTTC,CASSVGTQSSGANVLTF
TRBD1,TRBJ1-1,TRBV5-6,.,TGTGCCAGCAGCGGTACAAAGGACAGGGGATTCATGAACACTGAAGCTTTCTTT,CASSGTKDRGFMNTEAFF
.,TRBJ1-3,TRBV30,once,TGTGCCTGGAGTGTATTGGGGTATGGAAACACCATATATTTT,CAWSVLGYGNTIYF
.,TRBJ2-3,TRBV27,.,TGTGCCAGCAGTTTACCGGGACTCGGCACAGATACGCAGTATTTT,CASSLPGLGTDTQYF
TRBD1,TRBJ1-2,TRBV7-9,.,TGTGCCAGCACCAGGACAGGGACCTATGGCTACACCTTC,CASTRTGTYGYTF
.,TRBJ1-2,TRBV5-1,.,TGCGCCAGCAGCTTGGTTCAGGGGCACATCGATGGCTACACCTTC,CASSLVQGHIDGYTF
.,TRBJ2-3,TRBV19,.,TGTGCCAGTAGTATCGTAAAGGCGTCAGCCGATACGCAGTATTTT,CASSIVKASADTQYF
TRBD2,TRBJ2-1,TRBV18,.,TGTGCCAGCTCACCAAGGCCTGCGGGAGAGGGTGAGCAGTTCTTC,CASSPRPAGEGEQFF
TRBD1,TRBJ1-2,TRBV10-3,.,TGTGCCATCAGTGAACAGGGACAGGGAGCTGGCTACACCTTC,CAISEQGQGAGYTF
.,TRBJ1-4,TRBV6-5,few,TGTGCCAGCAGTTACTCGGGGGGGGCAGCGTCTGAAAAACTGTTTTTT,CASSYSGGAASEKLFF
TRBD1,TRBJ1-4,TRBV9,.,TGTGCCAGCAGCGCGGAGGGGGCAGCTAATGAAAAACTGTTTTTT,CASSAEGAANEKLFF
TRBD2,TRBJ2-7,TRBV10-3,.,TGTGCCATCAGTGAGTCTGGACTAGCGGGAAGCGAGCAGTACTTC,CAISESGLAGSEQYF
.,TRBJ2-1,TRBV5-4,.,TGTGCCAGCAGCACCGGACAGTACAATGAGCAGTTCTTC,CASSTGQYNEQFF
.,TRBJ1-5,TRBV19,.,TGTGCCAGTAGTATGCGACCGGGACTGCTCAATCAGCCCCAGCATTTT,CASSMRPGLLNQPQHF
.,TRBJ1-2,TRBV20-1,.,TGCAGTGCTAACACGGTTTATGGCTACACCTTC,CSANTVYGYTF
.,TRBJ2-7,TRBV5-5,few,TGTGCCAGCAGCCCCTTGGGGACCTCGGGGGTAGAGCAGTACTTC,CASSPLGTSGVEQYF
.,TRBJ2-1,TRBV11-3,.,TGTGCCAGCAGCCACGGTCGGAATGAGCAGTTCTTC,CASSHGRNEQFF
.,TRBJ1-2,TRBV15,.,TGTGCCACCAGCAGAGCCCTCGCGCCCAGCTATGGCTACACCTTC,CATSRALAPSYGYTF
.,TRBJ2-7,TRBV5-1,.,TGCGCCAGCAGCGAACAGGGCCCCCCAGCCAGCGAGCAGTACTTC,CASSEQGPPASEQYF
TRBD2,TRBJ2-1,TRBV6-1,.,TGTGCCAGCACCAAACTAGCGGGGAAACACAATGAGCAGTTCTTC,CASTKLAGKHNEQFF
.,TRBJ1-1,TRBV5-1,.,TGCGCCAGCAGCTCGGGGGAATCGAACACTGAAGCTTTCTTT,CASSSGESNTEAFF
.,TRBJ2-4,TRBV6-1,.,TGTGCCAGCAGTGAAATGCCCAAGGACATTCAGTACTTC,CASSEMPKDIQYF
.,TRBJ2-1,TRBV9,once,TGTGCCAGCAGCGCCGGAGTCCCGTCCTACAATGAGCAGTTCTTC,CASSAGVPSYNEQFF